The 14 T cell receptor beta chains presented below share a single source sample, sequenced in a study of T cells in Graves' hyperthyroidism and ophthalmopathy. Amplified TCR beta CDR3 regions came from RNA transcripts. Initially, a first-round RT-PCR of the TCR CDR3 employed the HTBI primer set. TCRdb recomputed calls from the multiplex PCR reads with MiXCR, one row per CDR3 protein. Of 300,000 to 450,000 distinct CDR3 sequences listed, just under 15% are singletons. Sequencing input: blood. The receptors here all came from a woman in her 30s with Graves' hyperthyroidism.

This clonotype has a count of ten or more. This CDR3 is CSAISRATPWDEQFF. For the CDR3, the DNA is TGCAGTGCTATTAGCCGAGCGACCCCTTGGGATGAGCAGTTCTTC. The genes are TRBV20-1 and TRBJ2-1, with no clear D. V lost 4 bases to trimming and J lost 8 bases, with 21 bases between them. Germline V gene data show CDR1 as DFQATT and CDR2 as SNEGSKA (reference sequence). The CDR3 spans 15 residues.

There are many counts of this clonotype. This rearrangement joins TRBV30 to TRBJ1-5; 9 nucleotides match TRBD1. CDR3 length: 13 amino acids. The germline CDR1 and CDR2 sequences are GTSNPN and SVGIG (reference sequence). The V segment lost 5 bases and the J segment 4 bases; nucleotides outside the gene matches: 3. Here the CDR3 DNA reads TGTGCCTGGGCCGGACAGGGGAATCAGCCCCAGCATTTT. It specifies CAWAGQGNQPQHF.

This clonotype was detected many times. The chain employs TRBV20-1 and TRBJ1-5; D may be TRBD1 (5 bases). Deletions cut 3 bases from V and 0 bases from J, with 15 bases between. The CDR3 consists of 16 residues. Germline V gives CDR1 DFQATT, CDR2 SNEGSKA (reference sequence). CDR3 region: CSASFLGTDSNQPQHF. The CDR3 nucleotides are TGCAGTGCTAGTTTTCTGGGGACCGATAGCAATCAGCCCCAGCATTTT.

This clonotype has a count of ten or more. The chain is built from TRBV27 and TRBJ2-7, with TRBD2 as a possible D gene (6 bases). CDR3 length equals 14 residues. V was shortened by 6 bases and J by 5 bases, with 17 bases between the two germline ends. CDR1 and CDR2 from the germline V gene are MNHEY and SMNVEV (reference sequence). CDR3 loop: CASSTSRAPHEQYF. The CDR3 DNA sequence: TGTGCCAGCAGCACTAGCAGGGCACCCCACGAGCAGTACTTC.

Here the CDR3 DNA reads TGTGCCACCAGTGATGCGAGACAAGCCACCGGGGAGCTGTTTTTT. Its protein product is CATSDARQATGELFF. The genes are TRBV24-1 and TRBJ2-2; D is unclear. This CDR3 is 15 amino acids long. Trimming stripped 3 bases from V and 4 bases from J, with 11 bases between. The germline gives CDR1 KGHDR, CDR2 SFDVKD.

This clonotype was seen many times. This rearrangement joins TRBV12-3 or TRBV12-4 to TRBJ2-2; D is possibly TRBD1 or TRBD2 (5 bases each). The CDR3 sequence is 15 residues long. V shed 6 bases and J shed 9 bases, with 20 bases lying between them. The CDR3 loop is CASSRTGTQRRELFF. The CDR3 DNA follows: TGTGCCAGCAGCCGAACCGGGACCCAGCGGCGGGAGCTGTTTTTT.

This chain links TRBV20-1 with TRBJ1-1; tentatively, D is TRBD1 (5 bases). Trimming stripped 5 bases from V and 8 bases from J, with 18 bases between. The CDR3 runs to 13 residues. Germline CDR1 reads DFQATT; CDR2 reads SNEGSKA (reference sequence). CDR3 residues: CSALREGISEAFF. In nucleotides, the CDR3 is TGCAGTGCTCTCAGGGAGGGTATATCGGAAGCTTTCTTT.

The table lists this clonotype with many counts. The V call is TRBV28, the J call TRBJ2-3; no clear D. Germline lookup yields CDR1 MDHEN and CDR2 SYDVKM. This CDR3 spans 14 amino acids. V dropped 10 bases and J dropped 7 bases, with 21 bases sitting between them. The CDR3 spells CATSDQTSRYTQYF. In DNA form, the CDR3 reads TGTGCCACATCGGACCAGACGAGCCGTTATACGCAGTATTTT. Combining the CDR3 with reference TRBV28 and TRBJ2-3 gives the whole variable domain DVKVTQSSRYLVKRTGEKVFLECVQDMDHENMFWYRQDPGLGLRLIYFSYDVKMKEKGDIPEGYSVSREKKERFSLILESASTNQTSMYLCATSDQTSRYTQYFGPGTRLTVL.

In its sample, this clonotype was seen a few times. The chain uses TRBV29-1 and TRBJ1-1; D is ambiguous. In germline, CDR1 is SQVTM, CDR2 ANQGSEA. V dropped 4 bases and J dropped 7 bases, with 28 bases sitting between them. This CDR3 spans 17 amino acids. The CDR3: CSVGDMLFGEGAGEAFF. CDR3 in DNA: TGCAGCGTTGGAGATATGTTGTTTGGGGAGGGCGCGGGTGAAGCTTTCTTT.

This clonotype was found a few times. The chain's CDR3 is CASSQVIPGNSGRAYEFF. The CDR3 region has the DNA TGTGCCAGCAGCCAAGTTATCCCCGGAAATAGCGGGAGGGCCTACGAGTTCTTC. The chain is built from TRBV3-1 and TRBJ2-1; TRBD2 aligns across 11 bases. CDR3 length: 18 residues. Per germline, CDR1 LGHDT and CDR2 YNNKEL (reference sequence). V was pared by 1 base and J by 14 bases, with 19 bases of the junction left unmatched.

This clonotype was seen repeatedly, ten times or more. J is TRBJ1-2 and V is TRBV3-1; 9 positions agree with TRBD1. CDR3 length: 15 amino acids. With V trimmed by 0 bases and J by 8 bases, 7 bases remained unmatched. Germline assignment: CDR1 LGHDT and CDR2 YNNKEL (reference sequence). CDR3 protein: CASSQDLGQGLGYTF. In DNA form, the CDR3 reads TGTGCCAGCAGCCAAGATCTGGGACAGGGTCTCGGCTACACCTTC.

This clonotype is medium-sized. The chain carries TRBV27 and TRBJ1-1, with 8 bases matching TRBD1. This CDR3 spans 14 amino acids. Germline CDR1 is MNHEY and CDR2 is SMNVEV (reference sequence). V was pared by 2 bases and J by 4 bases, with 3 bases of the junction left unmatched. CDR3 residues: CASSLIQGATEAFF. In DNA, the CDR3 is TGTGCCAGCAGTTTAATCCAGGGGGCCACTGAAGCTTTCTTT.

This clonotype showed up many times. The CDR3 DNA reads TGTGCCAGCAGTTACCGATCACAGGGTAACTATGGCTACACCTTC. It yields the protein CASSYRSQGNYGYTF. The chain has TRBV6-6 and TRBJ1-2, with D perhaps matching TRBD1 (6 bases). Germline CDR1 MNHNY, CDR2 SVGAGI (reference sequence). V dropped 2 bases and J dropped 1 base, with 11 bases sitting between them. This CDR3 is 15 amino acids long.

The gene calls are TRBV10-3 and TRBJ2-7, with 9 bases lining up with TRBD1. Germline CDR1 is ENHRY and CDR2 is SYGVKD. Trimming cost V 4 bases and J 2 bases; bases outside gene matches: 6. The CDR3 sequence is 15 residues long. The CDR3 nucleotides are TGTGCCATCAGTGGCGGGACAGGGACGGCCTACGAGCAGTACTTC. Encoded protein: CAISGGTGTAYEQYF.